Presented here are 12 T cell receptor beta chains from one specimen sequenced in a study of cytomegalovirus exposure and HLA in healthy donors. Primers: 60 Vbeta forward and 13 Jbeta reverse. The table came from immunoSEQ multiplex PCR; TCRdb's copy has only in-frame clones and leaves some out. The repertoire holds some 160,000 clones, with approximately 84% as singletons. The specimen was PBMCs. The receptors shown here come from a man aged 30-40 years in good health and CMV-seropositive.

The CDR3, as DNA: TGTGCCAGTAGTCCGGGGGGGGTGGGTAGGGGTTACAATGAGCAGTTCTTC. Protein product: CASSPGGVGRGYNEQFF. The chain employs TRBV19 and TRBJ2-1, with 8 bases lining up with TRBD2. The germline gives CDR1 LNHDA, CDR2 SQIVND (reference sequence). The CDR3 covers 17 residues. The V segment lost 5 bases and the J segment 4 bases; nucleotides outside the gene matches: 13.

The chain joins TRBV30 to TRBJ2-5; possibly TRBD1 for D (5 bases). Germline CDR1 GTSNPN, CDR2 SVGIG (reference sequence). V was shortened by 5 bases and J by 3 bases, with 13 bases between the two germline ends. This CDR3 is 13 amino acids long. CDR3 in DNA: TGTGCCTGGGACAGTAATATGAAAGAGACCCAGTACTTC. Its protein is CAWDSNMKETQYF.

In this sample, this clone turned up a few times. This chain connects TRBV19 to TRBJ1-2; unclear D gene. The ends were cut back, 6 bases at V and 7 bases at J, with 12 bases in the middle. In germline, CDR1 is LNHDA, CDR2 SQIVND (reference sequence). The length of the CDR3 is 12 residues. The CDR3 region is CASSPSTLGYTF. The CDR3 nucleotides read TGTGCCAGTAGCCCCTCGACACTTGGCTACACCTTC.

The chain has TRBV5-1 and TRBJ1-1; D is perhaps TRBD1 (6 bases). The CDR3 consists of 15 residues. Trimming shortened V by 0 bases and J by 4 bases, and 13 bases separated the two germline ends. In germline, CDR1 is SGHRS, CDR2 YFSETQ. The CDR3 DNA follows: TGCGCCAGCAGCTTGGTATGGGGAGGGGGCACTGAAGCTTTCTTT. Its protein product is CASSLVWGGGTEAFF.

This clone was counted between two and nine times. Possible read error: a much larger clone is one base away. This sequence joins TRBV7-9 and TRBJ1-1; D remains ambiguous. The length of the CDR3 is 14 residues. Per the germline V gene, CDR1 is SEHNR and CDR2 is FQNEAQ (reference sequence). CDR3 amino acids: CSSSLQPGTTEAFF. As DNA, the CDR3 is TGTTCCAGCAGCCTCCAACCAGGCACCACTGAAGCTTTCTTT.

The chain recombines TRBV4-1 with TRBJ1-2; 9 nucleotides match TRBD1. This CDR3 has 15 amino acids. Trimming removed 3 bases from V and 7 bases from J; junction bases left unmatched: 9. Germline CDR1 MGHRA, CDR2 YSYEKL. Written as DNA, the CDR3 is TGCGCCAGCAGCCAGCCCCCGGGACAGGGCGGTGGCTACACCTTC. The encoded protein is CASSQPPGQGGGYTF.

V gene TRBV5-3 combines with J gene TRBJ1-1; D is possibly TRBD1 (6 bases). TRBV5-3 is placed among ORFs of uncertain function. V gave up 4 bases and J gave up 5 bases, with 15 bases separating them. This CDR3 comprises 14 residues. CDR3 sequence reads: CARSPGQTATEAFF. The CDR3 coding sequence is TGTGCCAGAAGCCCCGGACAGACGGCAACTGAAGCTTTCTTT.

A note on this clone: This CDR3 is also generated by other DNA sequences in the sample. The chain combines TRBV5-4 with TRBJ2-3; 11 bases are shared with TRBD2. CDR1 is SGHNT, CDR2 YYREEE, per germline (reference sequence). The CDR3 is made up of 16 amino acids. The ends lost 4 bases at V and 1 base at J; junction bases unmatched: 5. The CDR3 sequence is CASSPLAGGRTDTQYF. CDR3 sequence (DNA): TGTGCCAGCAGCCCTCTAGCGGGAGGACGCACAGATACGCAGTATTTT.

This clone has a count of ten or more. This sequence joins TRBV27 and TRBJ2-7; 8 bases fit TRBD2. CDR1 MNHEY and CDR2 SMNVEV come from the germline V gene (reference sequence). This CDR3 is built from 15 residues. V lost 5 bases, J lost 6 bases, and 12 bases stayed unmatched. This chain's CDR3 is CASSTISGTPGEQYF. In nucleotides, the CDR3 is TGTGCCAGCAGTACAATTAGCGGGACACCGGGCGAGCAGTACTTC.

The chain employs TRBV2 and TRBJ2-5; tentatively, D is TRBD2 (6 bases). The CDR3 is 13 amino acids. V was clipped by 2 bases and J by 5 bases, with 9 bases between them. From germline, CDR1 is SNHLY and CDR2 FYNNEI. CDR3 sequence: CASSERGRETQYF. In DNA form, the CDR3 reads TGTGCCAGCAGTGAACGGGGGAGGGAGACCCAGTACTTC.

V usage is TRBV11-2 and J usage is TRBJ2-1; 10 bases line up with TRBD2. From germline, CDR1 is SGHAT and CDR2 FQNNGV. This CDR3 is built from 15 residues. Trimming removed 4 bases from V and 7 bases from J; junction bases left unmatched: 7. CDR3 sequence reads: CASSSLAGVGNEQFF. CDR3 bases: TGTGCCAGCAGCTCCCTAGCGGGAGTGGGGAATGAGCAGTTCTTC. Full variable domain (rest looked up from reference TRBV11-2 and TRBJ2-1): EAGVAQSPRYKIIEKRQSVAFWCNPISGHATLYWYQQILGQGPKLLIQFQNNGVVDDSQLPKDRFSAERLKGVDSTLKIQPAKLEDSAVYLCASSSLAGVGNEQFFGPGTRLTVL.

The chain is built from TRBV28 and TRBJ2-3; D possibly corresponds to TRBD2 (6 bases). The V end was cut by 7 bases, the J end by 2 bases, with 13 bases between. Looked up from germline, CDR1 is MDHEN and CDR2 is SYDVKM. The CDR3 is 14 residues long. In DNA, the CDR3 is TGTGCCAGCACCTGGGACTTCCTCACAGATACGCAGTATTTT. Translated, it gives CASTWDFLTDTQYF.